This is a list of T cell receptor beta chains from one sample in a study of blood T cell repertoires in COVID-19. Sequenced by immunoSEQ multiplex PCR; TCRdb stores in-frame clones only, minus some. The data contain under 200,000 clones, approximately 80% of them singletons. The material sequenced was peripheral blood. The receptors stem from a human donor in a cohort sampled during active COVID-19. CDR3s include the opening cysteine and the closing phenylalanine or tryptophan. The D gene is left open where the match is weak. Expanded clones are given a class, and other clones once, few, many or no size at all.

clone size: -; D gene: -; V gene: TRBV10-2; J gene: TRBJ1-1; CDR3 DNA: TGCGCCACTAAAGGAGGGACTGAAGCTTTCTTT; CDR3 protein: CATKGGTEAFF
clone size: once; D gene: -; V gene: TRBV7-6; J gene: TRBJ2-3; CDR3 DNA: TGTGCCAGCAGCTTAGCCGGGAGCACAGATACGCAGTATTTT; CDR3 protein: CASSLAGSTDTQYF
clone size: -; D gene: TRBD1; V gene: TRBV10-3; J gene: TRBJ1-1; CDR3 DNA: TGTGCCATCAGTGAGTCACGACAGGGGAACACTGAAGCTTTCTTT; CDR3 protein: CAISESRQGNTEAFF
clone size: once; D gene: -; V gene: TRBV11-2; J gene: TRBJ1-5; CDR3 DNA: TGTGCCAGCAGCCCGGGGTTCAATCAGCCCCAGCATTTT; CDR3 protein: CASSPGFNQPQHF
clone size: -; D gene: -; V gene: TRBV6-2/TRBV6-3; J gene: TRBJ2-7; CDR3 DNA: TGTGCCAGCAGTTACTCGATCGGGGGGCCTATTCCTTACGAGCAGTACTTC; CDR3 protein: CASSYSIGGPIPYEQYF
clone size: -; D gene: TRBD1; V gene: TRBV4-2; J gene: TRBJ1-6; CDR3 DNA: TGTGCCAGCAGCCAAGATCTGGTAGGGGGCTTGTCACCCCTCCACTTT; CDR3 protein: CASSQDLVGGLSPLHF
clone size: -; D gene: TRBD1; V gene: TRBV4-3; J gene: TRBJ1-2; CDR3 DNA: TGCGCCAGCAGCCAAGGGACAGGGACGGGCTATGGCTACACCTTC; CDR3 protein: CASSQGTGTGYGYTF
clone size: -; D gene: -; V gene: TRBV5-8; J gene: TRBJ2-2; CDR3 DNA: TGTGCCAGCAGCTTGGTGGGGGGCACCGGGGAGCTGTTTTTT; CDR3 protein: CASSLVGGTGELFF
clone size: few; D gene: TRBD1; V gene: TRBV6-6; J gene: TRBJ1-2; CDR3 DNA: TGTGCCAGCAGTCCCCCGACAGGGTTGTTAGGCTACACCTTC; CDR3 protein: CASSPPTGLLGYTF
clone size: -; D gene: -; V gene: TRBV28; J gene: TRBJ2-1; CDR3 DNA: TGTGCCAGCAGTCCCGGAGGCGCCCCCGTGTACAATGAGCAGTTCTTC; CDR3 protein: CASSPGGAPVYNEQFF
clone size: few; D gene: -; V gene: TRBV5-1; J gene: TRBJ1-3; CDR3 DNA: TGCGCCAGCAGCTTGTCGGTCGACTCTGGAAACACCATATATTTT; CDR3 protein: CASSLSVDSGNTIYF
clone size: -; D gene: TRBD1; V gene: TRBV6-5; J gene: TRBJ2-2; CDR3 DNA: TGTGCCAGCAGTTACAGCGAACAGGGGACCGGGGAGCTGTTTTTT; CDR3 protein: CASSYSEQGTGELFF
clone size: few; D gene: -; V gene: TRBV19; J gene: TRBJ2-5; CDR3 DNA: TGTGCCAGTAGTGCCAATAGTGTAAGTCAAGAGACCCAGTACTTC; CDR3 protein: CASSANSVSQETQYF
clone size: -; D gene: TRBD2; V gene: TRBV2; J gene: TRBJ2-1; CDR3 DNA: TGTGCCAGCAGTGCCCTAATTACTAGCGGGTCCTACAATGAGCAGTTCTTC; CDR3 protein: CASSALITSGSYNEQFF
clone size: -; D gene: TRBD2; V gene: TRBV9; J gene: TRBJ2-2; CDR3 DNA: TGTGCCAGCAGCCCTAGCGGGAGGGCCCTCGGGACCGGGGAGCTGTTTTTT; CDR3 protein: CASSPSGRALGTGELFF